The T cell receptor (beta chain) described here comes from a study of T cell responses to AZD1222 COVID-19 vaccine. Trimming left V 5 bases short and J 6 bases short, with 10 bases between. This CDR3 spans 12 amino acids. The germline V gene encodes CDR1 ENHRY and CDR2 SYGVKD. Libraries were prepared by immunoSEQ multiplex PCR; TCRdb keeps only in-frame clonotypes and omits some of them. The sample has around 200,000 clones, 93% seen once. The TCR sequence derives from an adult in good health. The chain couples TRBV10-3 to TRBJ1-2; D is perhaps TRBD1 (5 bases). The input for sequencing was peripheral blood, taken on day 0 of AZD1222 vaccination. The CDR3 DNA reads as TGTGCCATCAGTCAGGGTTACCATGGCTACACCTTC. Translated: CAISQGYHGYTF.